This T cell receptor (beta chain) was obtained from a study of blood T cell repertoires in COVID-19. Background on the study: COVID-19 samples, acute and convalescent, were from the United States, Italy and Spain.

Germline CDR1 is SGHTA and CDR2 is FQGNSA. The CDR3 has 16 residues. The J segment lost 1 base and the V segment lost 5 bases, leaving 3 bases of the junction unmatched. Ages ranged from about 18 to 89 years, with residence in some 25 US areas. As processed by the authors: Reference gene primer amplification gave estimated nucleated cell counts. Sequencing used immunoSEQ multiplex PCR; TCRdb keeps in-frame clones, though not all of them. D and trimming come from the DNA, and the V and J calls and clone size come from that table. The sample carries about 280,000 clones, approximately 81% recorded once.

The sequenced sample consisted of PBMCs or T cells enriched from blood (not recorded which). The origin of this receptor is a woman aged 50 to 60 who had recovered from COVID-19. The rearrangement links TRBV7-2 to TRBJ2-3, with 13 bases lining up with TRBD2. CDR3 in amino acids: CASSEGLAGGTDTQYF. The DNA for the CDR3 is TGTGCCAGCAGCGAAGGACTAGCGGGAGGCACAGATACGCAGTATTTT.